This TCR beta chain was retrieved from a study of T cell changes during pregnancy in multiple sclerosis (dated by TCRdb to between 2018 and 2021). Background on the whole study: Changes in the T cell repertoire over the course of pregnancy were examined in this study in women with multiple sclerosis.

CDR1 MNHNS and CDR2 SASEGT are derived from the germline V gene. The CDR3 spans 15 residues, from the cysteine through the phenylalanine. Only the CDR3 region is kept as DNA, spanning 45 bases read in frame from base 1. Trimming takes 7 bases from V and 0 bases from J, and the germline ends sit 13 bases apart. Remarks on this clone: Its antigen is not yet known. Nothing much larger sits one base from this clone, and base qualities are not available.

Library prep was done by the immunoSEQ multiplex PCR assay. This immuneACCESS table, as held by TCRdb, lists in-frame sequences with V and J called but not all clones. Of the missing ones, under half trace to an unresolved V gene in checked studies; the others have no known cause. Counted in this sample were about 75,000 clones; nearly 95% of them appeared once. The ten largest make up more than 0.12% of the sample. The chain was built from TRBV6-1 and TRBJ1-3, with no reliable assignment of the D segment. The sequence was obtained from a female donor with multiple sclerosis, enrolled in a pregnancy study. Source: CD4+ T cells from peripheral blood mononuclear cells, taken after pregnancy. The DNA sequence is TGTGCCAGCACCTGGGAGGCAGCCTCTGGAAACACCATATATTTT. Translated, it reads CASTWEAASGNTIYF.